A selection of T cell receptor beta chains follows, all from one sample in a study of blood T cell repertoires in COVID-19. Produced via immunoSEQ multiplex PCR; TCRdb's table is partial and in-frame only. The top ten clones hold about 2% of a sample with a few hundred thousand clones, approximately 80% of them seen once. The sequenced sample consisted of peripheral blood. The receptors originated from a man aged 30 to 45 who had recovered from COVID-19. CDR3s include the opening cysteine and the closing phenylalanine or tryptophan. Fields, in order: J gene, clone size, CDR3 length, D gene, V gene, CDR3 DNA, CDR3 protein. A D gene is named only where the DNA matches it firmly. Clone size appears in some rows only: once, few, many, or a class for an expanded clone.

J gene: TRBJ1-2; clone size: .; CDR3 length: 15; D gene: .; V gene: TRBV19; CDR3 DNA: TGTGCCACGGTACATTTGACAGACACTAACTATGGCTACACCTTC; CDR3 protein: CATVHLTDTNYGYTF
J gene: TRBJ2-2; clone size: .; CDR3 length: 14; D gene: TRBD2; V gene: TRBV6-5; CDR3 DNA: TGTGCCAGCGAGGCCGGGACTAGGGCCGGGGAGCTGTTTTTT; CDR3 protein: CASEAGTRAGELFF
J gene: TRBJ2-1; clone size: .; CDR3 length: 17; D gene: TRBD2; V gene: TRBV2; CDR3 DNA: TGTGCCAGCAGTTCCCCAACTAGCGGGGGCCACTACAATGAGCAGTTCTTC; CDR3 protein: CASSSPTSGGHYNEQFF
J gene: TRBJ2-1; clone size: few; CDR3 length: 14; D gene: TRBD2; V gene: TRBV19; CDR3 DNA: TGTGCCAGTAGTGCCGGGGGGGACTACAATGAGCAGTTCTTC; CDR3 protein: CASSAGGDYNEQFF
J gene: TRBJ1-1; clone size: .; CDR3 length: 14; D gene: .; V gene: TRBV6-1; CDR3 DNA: TGTGCCAGCAGTGAAGCGGGAGAGGTTCCTGAAGCTTTCTTT; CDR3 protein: CASSEAGEVPEAFF
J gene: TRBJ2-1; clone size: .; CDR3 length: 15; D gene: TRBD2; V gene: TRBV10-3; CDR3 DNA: TGTGCCATTCGGGGGGAATTGAGCTCCTACAATGAGCAGTTCTTC; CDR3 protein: CAIRGELSSYNEQFF
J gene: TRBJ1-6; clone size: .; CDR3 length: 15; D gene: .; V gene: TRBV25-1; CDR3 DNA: TGTGCCAGCAGGCCATCGAGCTCCTATAATTCACCCCTCCACTTT; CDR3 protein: CASRPSSSYNSPLHF
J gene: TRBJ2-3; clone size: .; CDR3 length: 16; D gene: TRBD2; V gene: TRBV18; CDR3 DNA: TGTGCCAGCTCCCCCCGGGCGCGGGGGGGCTCAGATACGCAGTATTTT; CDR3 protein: CASSPRARGGSDTQYF
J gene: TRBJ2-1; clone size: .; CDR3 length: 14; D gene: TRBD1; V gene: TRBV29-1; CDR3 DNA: TGCACCGCCCTGCCGGACAGGGAATACAATGAGCAGTTCTTC; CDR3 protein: CTALPDREYNEQFF
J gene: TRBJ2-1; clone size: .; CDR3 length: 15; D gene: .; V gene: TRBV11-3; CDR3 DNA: TGTGCCAGCAGCGCGGGACCCCTAGCCTACAATGAGCAGTTCTTC; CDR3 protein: CASSAGPLAYNEQFF
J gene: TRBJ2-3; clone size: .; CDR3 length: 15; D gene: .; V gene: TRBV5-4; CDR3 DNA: TGTGCCAGCAGCTTGGTTGAGTTAACCACAGATACGCAGTATTTT; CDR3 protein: CASSLVELTTDTQYF
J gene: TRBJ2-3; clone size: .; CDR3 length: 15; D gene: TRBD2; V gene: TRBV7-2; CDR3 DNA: TGTGCCAGCAGCTCCTGGACTAGCGGTACAGATACGCAGTATTTT; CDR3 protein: CASSSWTSGTDTQYF
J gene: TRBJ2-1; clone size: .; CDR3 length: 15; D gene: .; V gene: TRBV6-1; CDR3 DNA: TGTGCCAGCAGTGAAGACAGTTGGTCCTACAATGAGCAGTTCTTC; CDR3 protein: CASSEDSWSYNEQFF
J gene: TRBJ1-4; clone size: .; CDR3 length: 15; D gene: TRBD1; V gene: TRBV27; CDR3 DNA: TGTGCCAGCAGTCCGCGACAGGGAGCGGGTGAAAAACTGTTTTTT; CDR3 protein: CASSPRQGAGEKLFF
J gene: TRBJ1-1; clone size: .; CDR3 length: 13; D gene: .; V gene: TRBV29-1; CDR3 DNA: TGCAGCGTTGTACCGGGGTACCGGAGTGAAGCTTTCTTT; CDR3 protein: CSVVPGYRSEAFF
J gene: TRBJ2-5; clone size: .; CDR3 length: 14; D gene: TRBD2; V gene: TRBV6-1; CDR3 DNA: TGTGCCAGCAGTGATACCGGGACTAGACAGACCCAGTACTTC; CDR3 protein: CASSDTGTRQTQYF
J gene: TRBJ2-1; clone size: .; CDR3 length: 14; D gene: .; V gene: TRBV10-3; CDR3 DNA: TGTGCCATCAGTGAGTCGGAGACCTACAATGAGCAGTTCTTC; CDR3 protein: CAISESETYNEQFF